Here is one TCR beta chain with its context. These data originate in a study of blood T cell repertoires in COVID-19. Profiling relied on immunoSEQ multiplex PCR, and the TCRdb table lists in-frame clones only, not all of them. The table has about 160,000 clones, roughly four fifths seen once. With 3 bases removed from V and 4 bases from J, the gap between germline ends came to 7 bases. The CDR3 loop spans 13 amino acids. Germline V lookup: CDR1 MNHEY, CDR2 SVGAGI. This TCR was sampled from an elderly woman with acute or convalescent COVID-19. Specimen: peripheral blood. This sequence joins TRBV6-5 and TRBJ2-1; D not certain. CDR3 region: CASSYSYYNEQFF. CDR3 bases: TGTGCCAGCAGTTATTCCTATTACAATGAGCAGTTCTTC.